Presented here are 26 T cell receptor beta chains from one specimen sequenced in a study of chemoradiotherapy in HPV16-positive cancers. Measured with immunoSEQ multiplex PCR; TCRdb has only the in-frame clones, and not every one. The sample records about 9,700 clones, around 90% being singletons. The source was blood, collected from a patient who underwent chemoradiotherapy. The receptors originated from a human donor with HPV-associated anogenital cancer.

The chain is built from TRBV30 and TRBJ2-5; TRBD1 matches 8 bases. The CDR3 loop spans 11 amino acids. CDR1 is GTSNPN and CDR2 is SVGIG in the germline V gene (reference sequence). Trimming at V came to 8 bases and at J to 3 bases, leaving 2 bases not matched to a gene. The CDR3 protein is CAQGAKETQYF. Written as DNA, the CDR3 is TGTGCCCAGGGGGCTAAAGAGACCCAGTACTTC.

CDR3 loop: CASSMSGYTQYF. CDR3 DNA sequence: TGTGCCAGTAGTATGTCGGGGTATACGCAGTATTTT. The V gene is TRBV19, the J gene TRBJ2-3; D is perhaps TRBD2 (5 bases). Deletions cut 3 bases from V and 7 bases from J, with 8 bases between. Germline V gives CDR1 LNHDA, CDR2 SQIVND (reference sequence). CDR3 size: 12 residues.

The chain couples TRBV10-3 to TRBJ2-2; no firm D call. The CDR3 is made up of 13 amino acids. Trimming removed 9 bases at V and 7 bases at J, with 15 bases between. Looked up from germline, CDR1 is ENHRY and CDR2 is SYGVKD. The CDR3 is CAIRPGDHGELFF. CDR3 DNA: TGTGCCATACGACCTGGGGATCACGGGGAGCTGTTTTTT.

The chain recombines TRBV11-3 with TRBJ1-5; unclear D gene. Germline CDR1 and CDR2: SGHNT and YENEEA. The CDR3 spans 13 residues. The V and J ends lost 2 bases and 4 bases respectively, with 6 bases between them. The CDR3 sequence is CASSLQPNQPQHF. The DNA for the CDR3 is TGTGCCAGCAGCTTACAGCCTAATCAGCCCCAGCATTTT.

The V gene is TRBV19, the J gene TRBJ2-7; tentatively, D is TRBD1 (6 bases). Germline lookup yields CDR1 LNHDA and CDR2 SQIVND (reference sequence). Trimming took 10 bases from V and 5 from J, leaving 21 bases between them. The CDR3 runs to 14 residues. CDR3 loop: CAIITGILTHEQYF. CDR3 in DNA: TGTGCCATCATTACAGGGATCTTGACCCACGAGCAGTACTTC.

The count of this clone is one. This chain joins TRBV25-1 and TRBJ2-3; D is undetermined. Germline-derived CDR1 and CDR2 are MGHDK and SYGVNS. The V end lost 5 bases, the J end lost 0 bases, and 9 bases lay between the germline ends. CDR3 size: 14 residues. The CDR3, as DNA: TGTGCCAGCAGTCGTATAATGAGCACAGATACGCAGTATTTT. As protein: CASSRIMSTDTQYF.

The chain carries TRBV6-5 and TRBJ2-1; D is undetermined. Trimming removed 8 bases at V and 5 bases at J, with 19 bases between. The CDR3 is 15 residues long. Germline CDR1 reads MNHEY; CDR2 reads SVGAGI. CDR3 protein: CASVGDPATNNEQFF. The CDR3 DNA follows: TGTGCCAGCGTTGGTGATCCGGCGACCAACAATGAGCAGTTCTTC.

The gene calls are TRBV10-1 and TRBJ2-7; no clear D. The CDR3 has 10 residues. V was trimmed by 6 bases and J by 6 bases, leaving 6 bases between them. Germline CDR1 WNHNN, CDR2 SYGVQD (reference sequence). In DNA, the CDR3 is TGCGCCAGCAGCCTTCCCGAGCAGTACTTC. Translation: CASSLPEQYF.

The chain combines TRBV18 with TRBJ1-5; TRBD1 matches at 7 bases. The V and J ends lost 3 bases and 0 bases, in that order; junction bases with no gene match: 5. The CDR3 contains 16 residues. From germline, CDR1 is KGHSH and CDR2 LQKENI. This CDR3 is CASSPSDRNSNQPQHF. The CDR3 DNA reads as TGTGCCAGCTCACCCTCGGACAGGAATAGCAATCAGCCCCAGCATTTT.

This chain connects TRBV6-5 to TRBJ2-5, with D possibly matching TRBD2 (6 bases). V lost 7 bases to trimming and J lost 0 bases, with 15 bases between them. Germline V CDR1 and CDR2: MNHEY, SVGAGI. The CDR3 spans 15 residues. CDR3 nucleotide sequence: TGTGCCAGCACTAAGGGACTCTTGTACCAAGAGACCCAGTACTTC. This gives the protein CASTKGLLYQETQYF.

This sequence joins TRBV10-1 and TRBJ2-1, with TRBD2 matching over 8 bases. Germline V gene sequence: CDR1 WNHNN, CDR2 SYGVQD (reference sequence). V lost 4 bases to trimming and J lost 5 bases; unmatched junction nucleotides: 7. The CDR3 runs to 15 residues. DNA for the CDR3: TGCGCCAGCAGTGTCGGCGGGGGGACGGACAATGAGCAGTTCTTC. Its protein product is CASSVGGGTDNEQFF.

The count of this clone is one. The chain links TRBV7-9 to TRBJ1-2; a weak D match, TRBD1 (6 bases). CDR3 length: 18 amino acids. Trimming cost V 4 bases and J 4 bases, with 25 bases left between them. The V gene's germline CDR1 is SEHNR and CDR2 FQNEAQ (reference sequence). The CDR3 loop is CASSSTTGRGAVGYGYTF. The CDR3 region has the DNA TGTGCCAGCAGCTCAACCACAGGAAGGGGGGCCGTAGGCTATGGCTACACCTTC.

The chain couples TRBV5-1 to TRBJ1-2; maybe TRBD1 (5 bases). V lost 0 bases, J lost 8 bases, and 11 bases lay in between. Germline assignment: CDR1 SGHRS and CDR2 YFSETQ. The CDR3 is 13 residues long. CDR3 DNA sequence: TGCGCCAGCAGCTTGGAGGATGGGGGGGGCTACACCTTC. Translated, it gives CASSLEDGGGYTF.

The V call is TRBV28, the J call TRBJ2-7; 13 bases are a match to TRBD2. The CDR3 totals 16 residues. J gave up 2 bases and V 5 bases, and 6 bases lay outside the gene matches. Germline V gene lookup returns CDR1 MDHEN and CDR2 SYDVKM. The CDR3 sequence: CASSEGTSGATYEQYV. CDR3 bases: TGTGCCAGCAGTGAGGGGACTAGCGGGGCCACCTACGAGCAGTACGTC.

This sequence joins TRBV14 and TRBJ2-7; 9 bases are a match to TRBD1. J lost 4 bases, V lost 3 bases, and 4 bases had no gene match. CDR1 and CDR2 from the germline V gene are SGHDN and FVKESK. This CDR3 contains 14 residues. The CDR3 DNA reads TGTGCCAGCAGCCAGGGACAGGGAGCGTACGAGCAGTACTTC. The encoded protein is CASSQGQGAYEQYF.

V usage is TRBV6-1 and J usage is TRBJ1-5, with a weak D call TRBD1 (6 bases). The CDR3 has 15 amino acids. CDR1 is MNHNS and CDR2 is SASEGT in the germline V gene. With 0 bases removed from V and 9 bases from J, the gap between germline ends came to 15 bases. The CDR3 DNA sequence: TGTGCCAGCAGTGAAGCGACAAAGGGGGTCAGGCCCCAGCATTTT. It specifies CASSEATKGVRPQHF.

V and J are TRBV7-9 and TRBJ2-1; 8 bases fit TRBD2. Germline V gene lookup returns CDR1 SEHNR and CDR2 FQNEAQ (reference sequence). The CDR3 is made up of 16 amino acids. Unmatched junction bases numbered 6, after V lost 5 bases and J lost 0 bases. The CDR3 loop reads CASSINGGASYNEQFF. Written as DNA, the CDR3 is TGTGCCAGCAGCATAAACGGGGGGGCCTCCTACAATGAGCAGTTCTTC.

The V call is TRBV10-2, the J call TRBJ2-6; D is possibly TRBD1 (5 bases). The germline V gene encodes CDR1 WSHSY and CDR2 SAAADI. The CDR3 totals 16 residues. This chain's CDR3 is CAILGPPSSGANVLTF. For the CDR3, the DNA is TGCGCTATCTTGGGGCCCCCCAGCTCTGGGGCCAACGTCCTGACTTTC.

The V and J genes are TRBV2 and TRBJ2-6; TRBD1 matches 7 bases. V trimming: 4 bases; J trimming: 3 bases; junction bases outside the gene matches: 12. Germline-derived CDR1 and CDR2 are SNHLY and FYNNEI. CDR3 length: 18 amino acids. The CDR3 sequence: CASSVDREEKYGANVLTF. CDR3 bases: TGTGCCAGCAGTGTCGACAGGGAAGAAAAATATGGGGCCAACGTCCTGACTTTC.

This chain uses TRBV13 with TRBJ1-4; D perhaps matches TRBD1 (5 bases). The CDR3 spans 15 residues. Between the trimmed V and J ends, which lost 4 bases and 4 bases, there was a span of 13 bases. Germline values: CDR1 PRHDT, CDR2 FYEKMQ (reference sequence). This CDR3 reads CASSSDSDGNEKLFF. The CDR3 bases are TGTGCCAGCAGCTCTGACAGTGATGGTAATGAAAAACTGTTTTTT.

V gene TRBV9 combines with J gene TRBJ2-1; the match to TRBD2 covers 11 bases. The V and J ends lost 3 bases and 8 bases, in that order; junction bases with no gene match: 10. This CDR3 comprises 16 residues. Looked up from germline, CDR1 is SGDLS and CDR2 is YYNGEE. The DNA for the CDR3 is TGTGCCAGCAGCGCCCTAAGCACTAGCGGGGGTGATGAGCAGTTCTTC. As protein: CASSALSTSGGDEQFF. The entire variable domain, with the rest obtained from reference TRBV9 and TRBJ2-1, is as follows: DSGVTQTPKHLITATGQRVTLRCSPRSGDLSVYWYQQSLDQGLQFLIQYYNGEERAKGNILERFSAQQFPDLHSELNLSSLELGDSALYFCASSALSTSGGDEQFFGPGTRLTVL.

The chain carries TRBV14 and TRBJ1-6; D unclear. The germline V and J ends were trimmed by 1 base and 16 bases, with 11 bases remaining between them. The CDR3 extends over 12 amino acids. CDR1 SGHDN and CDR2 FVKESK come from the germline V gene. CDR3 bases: TGTGCCAGCAGCCAAGCGACGCGTCTTCTCCACTTT. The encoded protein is CASSQATRLLHF.

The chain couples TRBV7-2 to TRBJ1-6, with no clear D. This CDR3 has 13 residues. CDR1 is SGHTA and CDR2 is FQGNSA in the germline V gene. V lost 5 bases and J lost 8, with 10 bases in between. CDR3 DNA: TGTGCCAGCAGCCCTATAGTAGATTCACCCCTCCACTTT. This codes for CASSPIVDSPLHF.

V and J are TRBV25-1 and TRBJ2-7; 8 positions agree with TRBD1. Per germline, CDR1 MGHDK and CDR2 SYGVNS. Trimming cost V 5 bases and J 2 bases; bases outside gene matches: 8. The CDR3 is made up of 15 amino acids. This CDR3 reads CASSSQDRVAYEQYV. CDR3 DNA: TGTGCCAGCAGTAGCCAGGACAGGGTGGCCTACGAGCAGTACGTC.

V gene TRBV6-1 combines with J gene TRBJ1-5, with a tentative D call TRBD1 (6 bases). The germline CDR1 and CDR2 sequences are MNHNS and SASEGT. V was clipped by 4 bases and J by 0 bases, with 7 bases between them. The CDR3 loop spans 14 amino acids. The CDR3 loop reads CASSGTASNQPQHF. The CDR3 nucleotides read TGTGCCAGCAGTGGGACAGCTAGCAATCAGCCCCAGCATTTT.

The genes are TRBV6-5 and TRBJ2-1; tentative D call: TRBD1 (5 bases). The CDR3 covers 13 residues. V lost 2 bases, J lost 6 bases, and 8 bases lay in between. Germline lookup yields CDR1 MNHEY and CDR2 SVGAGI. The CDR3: CASSYVRGNEQFF. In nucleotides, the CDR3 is TGTGCCAGCAGTTACGTAAGGGGCAATGAGCAGTTCTTC.